Listed below are T cell receptor beta chains from one sample, sequenced in a study of T cells in Graves' hyperthyroidism and ophthalmopathy. TCRdb re-called the multiplex PCR reads through MiXCR, storing one row per CDR3 protein. The data contain 450,000 to 700,000 distinct CDR3 sequences, under 60% of them singletons. Sequencing used peripheral blood or thyroid tissue (not recorded which). The receptors here all came from a woman under 30 with Graves' hyperthyroidism. The CDR3 runs from the conserved cysteine through the conserved F or W. The D gene is left open where the match is weak. Clone size appears in some rows only: once, few, many, or a class for an expanded clone.

.,TRBV2,TRBJ1-4,10,.,CASKGGKLFF,TGTGCCAGCAAGGGCGGGAAACTGTTTTTT
TRBD2,TRBV9,TRBJ2-7,15,many,CASSVMGGPTYEQYF,TGTGCCAGCAGCGTAATGGGAGGGCCGACCTACGAGCAGTACTTC
TRBD1,TRBV7-9,TRBJ2-2,18,many,CASSLKPSGQDHTGELFF,TGTGCCAGCAGCTTAAAGCCCTCGGGACAGGATCACACCGGGGAGCTGTTTTTT
.,TRBV29-1,TRBJ2-5,11,.,CSVGEQETQYF,TGCAGCGTTGGGGAGCAGGAGACCCAGTACTTC
.,TRBV6-6,TRBJ1-6,22,many,CASSYSKDLTRTARRYNSPLHF,TGTGCCAGCAGTTACTCGAAAGACCTAACGCGTACGGCGCGGAGATATAATTCACCCCTCCACTTT
TRBD1,TRBV6-5,TRBJ2-7,15,.,CASSYLRQGPHEQYF,TGTGCCAGCAGTTACCTGAGACAGGGTCCCCACGAGCAGTACTTC
TRBD2,TRBV20-1,TRBJ2-7,15,many,CSARNPLAVSYEQYF,TGCAGTGCTAGAAACCCCCTAGCGGTCTCCTACGAGCAGTACTTC
TRBD1,TRBV5-1,TRBJ1-4,16,.,CASSPGTAGPRQKLFF,TGCGCCAGCAGCCCCGGGACAGCGGGCCCGAGGCAAAAACTGTTTTTT
.,TRBV29-1,TRBJ2-5,11,once,CSVGQSETQYF,TGCAGCGTTGGCCAGTCGGAGACCCAGTACTTC
.,TRBV11-1,TRBJ2-2,14,many,CASSLWLLGGELFF,TGTGCCAGCAGCTTATGGCTCCTCGGCGGGGAGCTGTTTTTT
TRBD1,TRBV29-1,TRBJ2-7,13,.,CSVEPGQGDEQYF,TGCAGCGTAGAGCCGGGACAGGGAGACGAGCAGTACTTC
TRBD1,TRBV11-3,TRBJ1-2,15,.,CASSSQLQGARSYTF,TGTGCCAGCAGCTCGCAATTACAGGGGGCTAGGAGCTACACCTTC
TRBD1,TRBV2,TRBJ1-4,15,once,CASTPGQGEGEKLFF,TGTGCCAGCACTCCGGGACAGGGAGAGGGGGAAAAACTGTTTTTT
TRBD1,TRBV15,TRBJ2-1,12,few,CALGTGYNEQFF,TGTGCCTTAGGGACAGGGTACAATGAGCAGTTCTTC
.,TRBV7-9,TRBJ2-7,15,.,CAAAEDTYTGDEQYF,TGTGCCGCCGCGGAGGACACCTACACCGGGGACGAGCAGTACTTC
.,TRBV15,TRBJ1-2,13,many,CATSALGDSGYTF,TGTGCCACCAGCGCGCTAGGGGATAGTGGCTACACCTTC
.,TRBV10-3,TRBJ1-5,16,once,CATGARQADSNQPQHF,TGTGCCACCGGGGCGAGACAGGCCGATAGCAATCAGCCCCAGCATTTT
TRBD1,TRBV10-2,TRBJ1-1,15,.,CASSMNPQGGRGAFF,TGCGCCAGCAGCATGAACCCGCAGGGGGGGCGCGGGGCTTTCTTT
TRBD2,TRBV4-1,TRBJ2-7,16,.,CASSQVLSGASYEQYF,TGCGCCAGCAGCCAGGTGCTGAGCGGGGCCTCCTACGAGCAGTACTTC
.,TRBV25-1,TRBJ2-7,12,.,CAIGRRVLEQYF,TGTGCCATCGGACGCCGGGTTTTGGAGCAGTACTTC
.,TRBV12-3/TRBV12-4,TRBJ1-4,15,many,CASSLTVPTNEKLFF,TGTGCCAGCAGTTTAACAGTACCAACTAATGAAAAACTGTTTTTT
.,TRBV20-1,TRBJ1-4,13,.,CSAQEATNEKLFF,TGCAGTGCTCAGGAGGCAACTAATGAAAAACTGTTTTTT
TRBD1,TRBV6-5,TRBJ1-2,14,.,CASSYGQGIGGYTF,TGTGCCAGCAGTTACGGACAGGGGATCGGTGGCTACACCTTC
.,TRBV10-3,TRBJ1-2,16,once,CAISVRQGRLDYGYTF,TGTGCCATCAGTGTTCGCCAGGGGAGATTGGACTATGGCTACACCTTC
.,TRBV12-3/TRBV12-4,TRBJ1-1,14,many,CASSRTDSNTEAFF,TGTGCCAGCAGTCGCACGGATTCGAACACTGAAGCTTTCTTT
.,TRBV14,TRBJ1-1,18,.,CASSQYPGMGDKNTEAFF,TGTGCCAGCAGCCAATACCCAGGGATGGGGGATAAGAACACTGAAGCTTTCTTT
.,TRBV29-1,TRBJ2-2,14,.,CSVKWSLPGGELFF,TGCAGCGTCAAGTGGTCCCTACCTGGCGGGGAGCTGTTTTTT
.,TRBV20-1,TRBJ1-5,17,many,CSARESGTTKSNQPQHF,TGCAGTGCTAGAGAGAGCGGGACGACCAAGAGCAATCAGCCCCAGCATTTT
TRBD2,TRBV7-8,TRBJ2-5,16,once,CASSPREGLRQETQYF,TGTGCCAGCAGCCCGCGGGAGGGCCTTAGACAAGAGACCCAGTACTTC
.,TRBV20-1,TRBJ1-1,12,many,CSALDLVGEAFF,TGCAGTGCTCTGGACCTCGTAGGTGAAGCTTTCTTT
.,TRBV7-2,TRBJ2-7,11,.,CASVTGYEQYF,TGTGCCAGCGTGACAGGTTACGAGCAGTACTTC
.,TRBV19,TRBJ2-7,13,many,CASTWGSEYEQYF,TGTGCCAGTACTTGGGGGAGCGAGTACGAGCAGTACTTC
.,TRBV2,TRBJ2-7,20,.,CASSFGAETPGMAKPYEQYF,TGTGCCAGCAGTTTTGGGGCAGAGACACCTGGGATGGCGAAACCCTACGAGCAGTACTTC
TRBD1,TRBV24-1,TRBJ1-5,15,many,CATRSGTGGNQPQHF,TGTGCCACCCGTTCCGGGACAGGGGGCAATCAGCCCCAGCATTTT
.,TRBV12-3/TRBV12-4,TRBJ1-5,13,.,CASSGTGILPQHF,TGTGCCAGCAGCGGAACAGGGATCCTGCCCCAGCATTTT
TRBD2,TRBV7-6,TRBJ2-7,17,.,CASSQPKMASGSYEQYF,TGTGCCAGCAGCCAACCAAAGATGGCTAGCGGGAGTTACGAGCAGTACTTC
.,TRBV9,TRBJ2-2,15,few,CASSYGQINTGELFF,TGTGCCAGCAGCTACGGACAGATAAACACCGGGGAGCTGTTTTTT
TRBD1,TRBV7-6,TRBJ1-4,16,many,CASSPLDRGANEKLFF,TGTGCCAGCAGCCCACTAGACAGGGGAGCTAATGAAAAACTGTTTTTT
TRBD1,TRBV29-1,TRBJ1-1,14,.,CSARQGGQSTEAFF,TGCAGCGCTAGACAGGGGGGGCAGAGCACTGAAGCTTTCTTT
.,TRBV2,TRBJ1-2,12,many,CASTAPGRGYTF,TGTGCCAGCACTGCCCCCGGGAGAGGCTACACCTTC
.,TRBV15,TRBJ1-2,13,.,CASRTAATYGYTF,TGTGCTTCCCGGACAGCTGCTACCTATGGCTACACCTTC
.,TRBV20-1,TRBJ2-7,13,many,CSASPPPSGEQYF,TGCAGTGCTAGTCCCCCGCCATCTGGAGAGCAGTACTTC
TRBD1,TRBV7-3,TRBJ1-1,13,.,CASSPDRETEAFF,TGTGCCAGCAGCCCTGACAGGGAAACTGAAGCTTTCTTT
TRBD2,TRBV6-6,TRBJ2-1,14,.,CASSPRLAGGEQFF,TGCGCCAGCAGTCCACGACTAGCGGGAGGGGAGCAGTTCTTC
.,TRBV29-1,TRBJ2-7,13,.,CSLGAGVTYEQYF,TGCAGCTTAGGGGCTGGAGTGACCTACGAGCAGTACTTC
TRBD1,TRBV19,TRBJ2-7,15,many,CASSISGTGVYEQYF,TGTGCCAGTAGTATCAGCGGGACAGGGGTCTACGAGCAGTACTTC
.,TRBV9,TRBJ2-2,11,many,CASSVAGELFF,TGTGCCAGCAGCGTAGCGGGGGAGCTGTTTTTT
.,TRBV5-5,TRBJ1-3,14,.,CASSLALRGYTIYF,TGTGCCAGCAGCTTGGCTCTGCGGGGCTACACCATATATTTT